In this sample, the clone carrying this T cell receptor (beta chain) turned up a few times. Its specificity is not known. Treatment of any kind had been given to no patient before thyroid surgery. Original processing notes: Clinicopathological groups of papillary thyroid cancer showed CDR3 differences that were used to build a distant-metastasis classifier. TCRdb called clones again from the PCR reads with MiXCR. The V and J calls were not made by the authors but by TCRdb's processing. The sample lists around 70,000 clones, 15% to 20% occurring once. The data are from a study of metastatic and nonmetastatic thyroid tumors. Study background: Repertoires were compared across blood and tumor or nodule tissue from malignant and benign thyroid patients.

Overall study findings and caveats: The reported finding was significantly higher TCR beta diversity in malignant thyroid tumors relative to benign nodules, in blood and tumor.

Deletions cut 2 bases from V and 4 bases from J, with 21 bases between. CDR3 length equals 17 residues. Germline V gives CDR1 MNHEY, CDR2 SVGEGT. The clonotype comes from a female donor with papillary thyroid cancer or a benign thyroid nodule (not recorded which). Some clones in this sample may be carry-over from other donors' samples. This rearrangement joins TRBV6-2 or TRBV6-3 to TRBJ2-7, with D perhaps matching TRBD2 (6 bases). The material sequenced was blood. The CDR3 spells CASSYAGALTSGYEQYF. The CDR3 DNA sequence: TGTGCCAGCAGTTACGCCGGGGCGCTGACTAGTGGTTACGAGCAGTACTTC.